Below, 14 T cell receptor beta chains from the same sample are listed, as sequenced in a study of human T cells and chemical hapten exposure. TCRdb recomputed calls from the RACE reads with MiXCR, one row per CDR3 protein. The table records some 89,000 distinct CDR3 sequences, about 10% of them present only once. Time point meaning: patch test 2, 6 weeks after DPC sensitization. Indicated treatment: therapeutic diphenylcyclopropenone sensitization with weekly scalp DPC. The source material was whole blood, sampled in connection with sensitization to the hapten diphenylcyclopropenone (DPC). The origin of the receptors is a woman in her 30s with alopecia areata. Some clones in this sample may be carry-over from other donors' samples.

This clonotype was seen repeatedly, ten times or more. V and J are TRBV20-1 and TRBJ1-5, with 7 bases lining up with TRBD1. Germline V gene data show CDR1 as DFQATT and CDR2 as SNEGSKA (reference sequence). J was trimmed by 0 bases and V by 6 bases; bases with no gene match: 14. CDR3 length equals 17 residues. The CDR3 loop reads CSAGWIGTVDSNQPQHF. DNA for the CDR3: TGCAGTGCAGGTTGGATCGGGACAGTAGATAGCAATCAGCCCCAGCATTTT.

The chain has TRBV9 and TRBJ2-2; D is perhaps TRBD1 (6 bases). CDR1 is SGDLS and CDR2 is YYNGEE in the germline V gene. CDR3 size: 14 residues. V lost 3 bases to trimming and J lost 7 bases, with 13 bases between them. CDR3 residues: CASSERGTSGELFF. CDR3 nucleotide sequence: TGTGCCAGCAGCGAGAGGGGGACCAGCGGGGAGCTGTTTTTT.

Comments on this clonotype: This may come from a read error, since a much larger clone is one base off. This chain joins TRBV21-1 and TRBJ1-5; TRBD1 was called by the table and not checked on the DNA. TRBV21-1 represents a pseudogene. This CDR3 is built from 15 residues. CDR3 protein: CASSIAALAIQPQHF. The CDR3 nucleotides read TGTGCCAGCAGCATAGCCGCCCTAGCCATTCAGCCCCAGCATTTT.

The table lists this clonotype with a few counts. The J gene is TRBJ2-2, the V gene TRBV9; maybe TRBD2 (5 bases). V lost 0 bases and J lost 4, with 10 bases in between. CDR1 and CDR2 (germline): SGDLS, YYNGEE. The CDR3 loop spans 15 amino acids. CDR3 nucleotide sequence: TGTGCCAGCAGCGTAGCCTCACTAGGCACCGGGGAGCTGTTTTTT. It translates to CASSVASLGTGELFF.

This clonotype was detected only a few times. This sequence joins TRBV27 and TRBJ2-7; 7 nucleotides line up with TRBD1. The J segment lost 2 bases and the V segment lost 1 base, leaving 8 bases of the junction unmatched. This CDR3 comprises 16 residues. CDR1 is MNHEY and CDR2 is SMNVEV in the germline V gene (reference sequence). In DNA, the CDR3 is TGTGCCAGCAGTTTATATGAGGGACAGCGACCCTACGAGCAGTACTTC. This translates into CASSLYEGQRPYEQYF.

This clonotype has at least ten counts. The V and J genes are TRBV20-1 and TRBJ2-3; the D is unclear. The CDR3 spans 14 residues. From germline, CDR1 is DFQATT and CDR2 SNEGSKA (reference sequence). Trimming took 7 bases from V and 0 from J, leaving 14 bases between them. Here the CDR3 reads CSVSRPLSTDTQYF. The CDR3 DNA follows: TGCAGTGTCTCGAGACCACTTAGCACAGATACGCAGTATTTT.

This clonotype was detected a few times. The chain recombines TRBV5-1 with TRBJ1-6; D uncertain. V was shortened by 1 base and J by 7 bases, with 9 bases between the two germline ends. In germline, CDR1 is SGHRS, CDR2 YFSETQ. The CDR3 is 14 amino acids. Here the CDR3 DNA reads TGCGCCAGCAGCTTGATGACACCAAATTCACCCCTCCACTTT. Its protein product is CASSLMTPNSPLHF. The full variable domain, in which reference TRBV5-1 and TRBJ1-6 provide the parts outside the CDR3, is KAGVTQTPRYLIKTRGQQVTLSCSPISGHRSVSWYQQTPGQGLQFLFEYFSETQRNKGNFPGRFSGRQFSNSRSEMNVSTLELGDSALYLCASSLMTPNSPLHFGNGTRLTVT.

This clonotype was counted at least ten times. The rearrangement links TRBV29-1 to TRBJ2-1, with no clear D. V was trimmed by 7 bases and J by 10 bases, leaving 14 bases between them. Germline lookup yields CDR1 SQVTM and CDR2 ANQGSEA. This CDR3 contains 11 residues. The CDR3: CSAGPRQEQFF. CDR3 nucleotides: TGCAGCGCGGGCCCTAGGCAGGAGCAGTTCTTC.

This clonotype was observed at least ten times. V is TRBV7-2 and J is TRBJ2-1; D is perhaps TRBD1 or TRBD2 (5 bases each). Germline CDR1 reads SGHTA; CDR2 reads FQGNSA. This CDR3 is 15 amino acids long. V was pared by 5 bases and J by 0 bases, with 11 bases between. CDR3 residues: CASSPVGTSYNEQFF. CDR3 in DNA: TGTGCCAGCAGCCCAGTGGGGACCTCCTACAATGAGCAGTTCTTC.

This clonotype has at least ten counts. V usage is TRBV5-1 and J usage is TRBJ2-7, with 10 positions matching TRBD1. CDR1 and CDR2 (germline): SGHRS, YFSETQ. After removal of 3 bases from V and 7 bases from J, the junction contained 7 bases not matched to a gene. This CDR3 has 14 residues. The CDR3 protein is CASSSGQGRWEQYF. The CDR3 DNA follows: TGCGCCAGCAGCTCGGGACAGGGGCGATGGGAGCAGTACTTC.

This clonotype showed up many times. CDR3 bases: TGCGCCAGCAGCTTTGAGGGGGCGCGGGGTGAGCAGTTCTTC. It is translated as CASSFEGARGEQFF. This chain links TRBV5-1 with TRBJ2-1, with a tentative D call TRBD1 (7 bases). Trimming pared 2 bases from V and 9 bases from J, leaving 15 bases between. Germline V gene data show CDR1 as SGHRS and CDR2 as YFSETQ. This CDR3 is 14 amino acids long.

This clonotype occurred a few times. The chain joins TRBV7-2 to TRBJ2-3; D assignment may be TRBD1 or TRBD2 (7 bases each). Trimming stripped 3 bases from V and 4 bases from J, with 29 bases between. Germline V gene data show CDR1 as SGHTA and CDR2 as FQGNSA. The CDR3 loop spans 20 amino acids. CDR3 sequence: CASSFPAPRTRQGGSDTQYF. For the CDR3, the DNA is TGTGCCAGCAGCTTTCCAGCCCCCAGAACCAGACAGGGAGGGTCAGATACGCAGTATTTT.

The J gene is TRBJ1-5, the V gene TRBV24-1; weak D call: TRBD1 (5 bases). Trimming left V 4 bases short and J 4 bases short, with 13 bases between. Germline CDR1 is KGHDR and CDR2 is SFDVKD. This CDR3 has 15 amino acids. CDR3 in amino acids: CATSEGTQWNQPQHF. DNA for the CDR3: TGTGCCACCAGTGAAGGGACGCAGTGGAATCAGCCCCAGCATTTT.

The table lists this clonotype with many counts. J is TRBJ2-6 and V is TRBV5-4; D remains ambiguous. The CDR3 extends over 15 amino acids. Germline values: CDR1 SGHNT, CDR2 YYREEE (reference sequence). V lost 0 bases, J lost 1 base, and 5 bases lay in between. CDR3 sequence reads: CASSLGHSGANVLTF. CDR3 bases: TGTGCCAGCAGCTTGGGACATTCTGGGGCCAACGTCCTGACTTTC.